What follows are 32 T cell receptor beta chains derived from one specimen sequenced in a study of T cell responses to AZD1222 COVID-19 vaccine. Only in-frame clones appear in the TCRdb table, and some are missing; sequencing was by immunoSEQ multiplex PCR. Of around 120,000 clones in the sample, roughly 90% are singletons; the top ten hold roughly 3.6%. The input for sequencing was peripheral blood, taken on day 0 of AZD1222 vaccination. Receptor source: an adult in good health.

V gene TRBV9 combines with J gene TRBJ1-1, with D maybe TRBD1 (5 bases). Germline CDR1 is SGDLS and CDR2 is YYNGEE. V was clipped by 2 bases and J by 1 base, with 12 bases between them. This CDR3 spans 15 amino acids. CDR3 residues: CASSVGDFTNTEAFF. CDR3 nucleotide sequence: TGTGCCAGCAGCGTGGGGGATTTCACGAACACTGAAGCTTTCTTT.

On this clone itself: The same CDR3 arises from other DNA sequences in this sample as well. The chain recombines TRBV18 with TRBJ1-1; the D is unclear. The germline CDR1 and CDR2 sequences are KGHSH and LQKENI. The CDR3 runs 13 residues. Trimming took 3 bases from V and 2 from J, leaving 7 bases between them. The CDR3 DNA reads TGTGCCAGCTCACCCGTAGAAAACACTGAAGCTTTCTTT. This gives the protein CASSPVENTEAFF. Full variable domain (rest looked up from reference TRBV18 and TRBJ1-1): NAGVMQNPRHLVRRRGQEARLRCSPMKGHSHVYWYRQLPEEGLKFMVYLQKENIIDESGMPKERFSAEFPKEGPSILRIQQVVRGDSAAYFCASSPVENTEAFFGQGTRLTVV.

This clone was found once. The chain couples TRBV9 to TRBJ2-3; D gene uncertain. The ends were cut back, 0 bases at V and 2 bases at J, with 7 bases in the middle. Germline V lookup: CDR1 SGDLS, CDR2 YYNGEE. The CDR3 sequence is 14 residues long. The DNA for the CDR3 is TGTGCCAGCAGCGTAGAAGGGTACACAGATACGCAGTATTTT. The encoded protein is CASSVEGYTDTQYF.

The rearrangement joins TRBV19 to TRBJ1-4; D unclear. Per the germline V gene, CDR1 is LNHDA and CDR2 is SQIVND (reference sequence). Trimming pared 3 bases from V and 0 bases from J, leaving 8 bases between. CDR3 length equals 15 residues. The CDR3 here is CASSMNRPTNEKLFF. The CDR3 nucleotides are TGTGCCAGTAGTATGAACCGCCCAACTAATGAAAAACTGTTTTTT.

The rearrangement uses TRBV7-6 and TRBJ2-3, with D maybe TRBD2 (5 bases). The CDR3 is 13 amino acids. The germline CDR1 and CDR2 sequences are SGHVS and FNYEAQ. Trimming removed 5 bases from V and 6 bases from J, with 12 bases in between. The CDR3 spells CASSKGLSDTQYF. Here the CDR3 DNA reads TGTGCCAGCAGCAAAGGACTGTCGGATACGCAGTATTTT. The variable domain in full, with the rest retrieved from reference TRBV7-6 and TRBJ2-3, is GAGVSQSPRYKVTKRGQDVALRCDPISGHVSLYWYRQALGQGPEFLTYFNYEAQQDKSGLPNDRFSAERPEGSISTLTIQRTEQRDSAMYRCASSKGLSDTQYFGPGTRLTVL.

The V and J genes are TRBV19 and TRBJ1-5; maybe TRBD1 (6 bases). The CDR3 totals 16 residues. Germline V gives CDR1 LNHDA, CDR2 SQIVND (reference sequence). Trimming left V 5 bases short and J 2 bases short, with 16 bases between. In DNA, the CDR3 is TGTGCCAGTAGTCCACCAAGGGGGGGCGGCAATCAGCCCCAGCATTTT. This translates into CASSPPRGGGNQPQHF.

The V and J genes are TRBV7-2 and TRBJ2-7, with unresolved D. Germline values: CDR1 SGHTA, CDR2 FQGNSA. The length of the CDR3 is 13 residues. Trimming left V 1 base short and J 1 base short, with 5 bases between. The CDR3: CASSLGRSYEQYF. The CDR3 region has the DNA TGTGCCAGCAGCTTAGGCAGGTCCTACGAGCAGTACTTC.

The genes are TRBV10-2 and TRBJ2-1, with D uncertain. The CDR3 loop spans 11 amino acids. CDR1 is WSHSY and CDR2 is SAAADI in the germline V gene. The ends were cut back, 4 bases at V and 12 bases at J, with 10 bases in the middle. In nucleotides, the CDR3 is TGCGCCAGCAGTGTTATGACGGGGCAGTTCTTC. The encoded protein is CASSVMTGQFF.

The CDR3 bases are TGCAGCGTGGGGGGGGCCTCGGGAGCTGAAGCTTTCTTT. It yields the protein CSVGGASGAEAFF. The chain combines TRBV29-1 with TRBJ1-1, with a weak D call TRBD1 (6 bases). V lost 6 bases, J lost 6 bases, and 17 bases lay in between. The CDR3 spans 13 residues. Looked up from germline, CDR1 is SQVTM and CDR2 is ANQGSEA.

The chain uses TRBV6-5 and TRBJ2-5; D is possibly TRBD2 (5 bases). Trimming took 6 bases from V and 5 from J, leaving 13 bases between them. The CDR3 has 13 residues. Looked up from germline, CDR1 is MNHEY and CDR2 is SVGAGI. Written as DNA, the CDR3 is TGTGCCAGCAGCGACTGGGAGAAGGAGACCCAGTACTTC. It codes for CASSDWEKETQYF.

The chain's CDR3 is CASSLLSHTEAFF. CDR3 in DNA: TGTGCCAGCAGTTTACTCTCTCACACTGAAGCTTTCTTT. The rearrangement uses TRBV12-3 or TRBV12-4 and TRBJ1-1; D is unclear. The length of the CDR3 is 13 residues. V was clipped by 2 bases and J by 3 bases, with 7 bases between them.

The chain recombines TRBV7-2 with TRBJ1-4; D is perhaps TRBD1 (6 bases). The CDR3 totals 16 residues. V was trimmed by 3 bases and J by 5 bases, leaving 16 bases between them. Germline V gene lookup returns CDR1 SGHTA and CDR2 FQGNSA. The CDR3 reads CASSFVGTMTNEKLFF. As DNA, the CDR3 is TGTGCCAGCAGCTTTGTGGGGACAATGACAAATGAAAAACTGTTTTTT.

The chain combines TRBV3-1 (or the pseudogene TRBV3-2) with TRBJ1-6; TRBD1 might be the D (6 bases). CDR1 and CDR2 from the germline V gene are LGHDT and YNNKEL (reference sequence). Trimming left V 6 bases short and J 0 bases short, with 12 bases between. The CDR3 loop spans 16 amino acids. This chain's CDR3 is CASSHRVSSYNSPLHF. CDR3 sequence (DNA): TGTGCCAGCAGTCACAGGGTGAGCTCCTATAATTCACCCCTCCACTTT.

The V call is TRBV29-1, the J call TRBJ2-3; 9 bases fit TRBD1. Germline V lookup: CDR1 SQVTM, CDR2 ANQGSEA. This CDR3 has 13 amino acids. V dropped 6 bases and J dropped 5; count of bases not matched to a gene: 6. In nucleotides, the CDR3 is TGCAGCGTGCAGACAGGGGGAGGAGATACGCAGTATTTT. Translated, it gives CSVQTGGGDTQYF.

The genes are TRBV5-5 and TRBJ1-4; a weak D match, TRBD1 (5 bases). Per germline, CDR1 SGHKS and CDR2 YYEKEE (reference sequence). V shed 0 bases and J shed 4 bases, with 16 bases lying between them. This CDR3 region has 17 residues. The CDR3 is CASSLGRGPNVNEKLFF. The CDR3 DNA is TGTGCCAGCAGCTTGGGGAGGGGACCTAACGTTAATGAAAAACTGTTTTTT. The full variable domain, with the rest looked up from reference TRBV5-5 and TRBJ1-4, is DAGVTQSPTHLIKTRGQQVTLRCSPISGHKSVSWYQQVLGQGPQFIFQYYEKEERGRGNFPDRFSARQFPNYSSELNVNALLLGDSALYLCASSLGRGPNVNEKLFFGSGTQLSVL.

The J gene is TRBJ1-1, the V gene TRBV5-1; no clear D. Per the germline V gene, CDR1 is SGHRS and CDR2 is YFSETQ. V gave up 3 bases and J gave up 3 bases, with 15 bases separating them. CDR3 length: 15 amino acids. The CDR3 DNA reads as TGCGCCAGCAGCTCGGCAGGACTCGAATACACTGAAGCTTTCTTT. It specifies CASSSAGLEYTEAFF.

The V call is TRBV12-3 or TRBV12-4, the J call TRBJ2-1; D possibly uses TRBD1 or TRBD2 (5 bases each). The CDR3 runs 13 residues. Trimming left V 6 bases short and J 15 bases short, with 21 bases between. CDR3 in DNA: TGTGCCAGCAGCCCCGGGACGGACCGGCCGGGGTTCTTC. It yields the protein CASSPGTDRPGFF.

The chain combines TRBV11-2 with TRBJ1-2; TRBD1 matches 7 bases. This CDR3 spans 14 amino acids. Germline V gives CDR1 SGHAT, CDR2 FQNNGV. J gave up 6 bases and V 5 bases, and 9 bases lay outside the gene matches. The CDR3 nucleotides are TGTGCCAGCAGCAACCGACAGGGAAGGGATGGCTACACCTTC. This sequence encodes CASSNRQGRDGYTF.

CDR3 in DNA: TGTGCCAGTAGTATACGGCAGGGGAGCTACACCTTC. As protein: CASSIRQGSYTF. V usage is TRBV19 and J usage is TRBJ1-2; possibly TRBD1 for D (6 bases). The V end was cut by 2 bases, the J end by 9 bases, with 10 bases between. This CDR3 contains 12 residues. In germline, CDR1 is LNHDA, CDR2 SQIVND (reference sequence).

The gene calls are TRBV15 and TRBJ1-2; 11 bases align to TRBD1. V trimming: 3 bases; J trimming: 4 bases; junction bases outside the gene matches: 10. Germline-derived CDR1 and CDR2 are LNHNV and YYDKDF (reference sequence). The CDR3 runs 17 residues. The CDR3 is CATSSRDRGVKSYGYTF. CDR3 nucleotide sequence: TGTGCCACCAGCAGCCGGGACAGGGGGGTAAAAAGCTATGGCTACACCTTC.

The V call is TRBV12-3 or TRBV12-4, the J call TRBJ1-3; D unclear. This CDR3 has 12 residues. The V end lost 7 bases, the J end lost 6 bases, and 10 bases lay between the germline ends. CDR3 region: CASKPRKNTIYF. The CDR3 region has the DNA TGTGCCAGCAAGCCCCGGAAAAACACCATATATTTT.

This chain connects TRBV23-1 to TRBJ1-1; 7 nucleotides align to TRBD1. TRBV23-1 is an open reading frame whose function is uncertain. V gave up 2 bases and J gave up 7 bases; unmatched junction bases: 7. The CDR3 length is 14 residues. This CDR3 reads CASSQPGTVDEAFF. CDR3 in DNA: TGCGCCAGCAGTCAACCCGGGACAGTGGATGAAGCTTTCTTT.

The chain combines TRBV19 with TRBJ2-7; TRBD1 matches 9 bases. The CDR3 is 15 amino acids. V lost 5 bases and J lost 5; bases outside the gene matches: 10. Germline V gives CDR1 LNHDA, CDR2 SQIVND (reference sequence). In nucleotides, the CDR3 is TGTGCCAGTAGTGACCTTGGGACAGGGCAAAACGAGCAGTACTTC. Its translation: CASSDLGTGQNEQYF.

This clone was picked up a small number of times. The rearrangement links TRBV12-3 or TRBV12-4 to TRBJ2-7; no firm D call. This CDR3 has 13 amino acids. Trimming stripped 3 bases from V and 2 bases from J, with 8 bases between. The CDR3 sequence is CASSFGVAYEQYF. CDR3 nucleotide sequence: TGTGCCAGCAGTTTCGGCGTCGCCTACGAGCAGTACTTC.

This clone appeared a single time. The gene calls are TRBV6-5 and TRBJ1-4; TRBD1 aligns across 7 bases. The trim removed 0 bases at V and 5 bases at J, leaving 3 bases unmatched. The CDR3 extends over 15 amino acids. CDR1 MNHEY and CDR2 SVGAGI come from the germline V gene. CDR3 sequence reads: CASSYSQGINEKLFF. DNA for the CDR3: TGTGCCAGCAGTTACTCACAGGGGATAAATGAAAAACTGTTTTTT.

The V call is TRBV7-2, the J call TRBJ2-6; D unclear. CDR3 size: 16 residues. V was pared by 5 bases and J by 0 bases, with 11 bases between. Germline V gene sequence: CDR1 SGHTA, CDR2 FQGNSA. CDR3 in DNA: TGTGCCAGCAGCCCCGACGCGTCCTCTGGGGCCAACGTCCTGACTTTC. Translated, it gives CASSPDASSGANVLTF.

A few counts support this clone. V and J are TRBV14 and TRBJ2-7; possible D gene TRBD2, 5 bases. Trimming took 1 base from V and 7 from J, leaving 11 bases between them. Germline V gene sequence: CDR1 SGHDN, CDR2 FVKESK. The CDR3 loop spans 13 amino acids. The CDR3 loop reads CASSQGGWEEQYF. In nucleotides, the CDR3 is TGTGCCAGCAGCCAAGGAGGTTGGGAGGAGCAGTACTTC.

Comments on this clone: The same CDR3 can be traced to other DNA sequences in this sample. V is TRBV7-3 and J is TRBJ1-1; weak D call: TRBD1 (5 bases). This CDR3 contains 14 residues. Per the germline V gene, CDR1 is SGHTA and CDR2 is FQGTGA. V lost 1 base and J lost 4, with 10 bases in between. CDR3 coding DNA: TGTGCCAGCAGCTTAAAAGGTGGGGGCACTGAAGCTTTCTTT. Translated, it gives CASSLKGGGTEAFF.

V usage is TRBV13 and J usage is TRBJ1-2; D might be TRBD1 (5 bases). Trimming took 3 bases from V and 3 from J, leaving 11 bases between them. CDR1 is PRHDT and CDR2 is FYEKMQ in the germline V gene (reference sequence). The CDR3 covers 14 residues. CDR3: CASSLGDVDYGYTF. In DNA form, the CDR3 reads TGTGCCAGCAGCTTGGGGGACGTTGACTATGGCTACACCTTC.

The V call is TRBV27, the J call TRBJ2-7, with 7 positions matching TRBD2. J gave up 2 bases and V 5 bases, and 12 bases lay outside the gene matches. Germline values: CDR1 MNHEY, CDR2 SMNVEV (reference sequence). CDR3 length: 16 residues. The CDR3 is CASSPQRAAGTYEQYF. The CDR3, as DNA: TGTGCCAGCAGTCCCCAGCGAGCAGCGGGGACCTACGAGCAGTACTTC.

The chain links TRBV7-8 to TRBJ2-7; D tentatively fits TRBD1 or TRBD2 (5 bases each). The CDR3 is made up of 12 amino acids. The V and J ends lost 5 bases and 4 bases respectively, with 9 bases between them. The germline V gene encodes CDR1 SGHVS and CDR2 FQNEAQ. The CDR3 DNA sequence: TGTGCCAGCAGCCGAGGGGTGTACGAGCAGTACTTC. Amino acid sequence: CASSRGVYEQYF.

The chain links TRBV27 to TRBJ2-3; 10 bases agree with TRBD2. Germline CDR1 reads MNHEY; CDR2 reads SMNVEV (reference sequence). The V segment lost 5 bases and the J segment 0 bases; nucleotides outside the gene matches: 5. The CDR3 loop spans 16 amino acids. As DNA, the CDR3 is TGTGCCAGCAGTCCCGGGACTAGCGATAGCACAGATACGCAGTATTTT. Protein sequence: CASSPGTSDSTDTQYF.